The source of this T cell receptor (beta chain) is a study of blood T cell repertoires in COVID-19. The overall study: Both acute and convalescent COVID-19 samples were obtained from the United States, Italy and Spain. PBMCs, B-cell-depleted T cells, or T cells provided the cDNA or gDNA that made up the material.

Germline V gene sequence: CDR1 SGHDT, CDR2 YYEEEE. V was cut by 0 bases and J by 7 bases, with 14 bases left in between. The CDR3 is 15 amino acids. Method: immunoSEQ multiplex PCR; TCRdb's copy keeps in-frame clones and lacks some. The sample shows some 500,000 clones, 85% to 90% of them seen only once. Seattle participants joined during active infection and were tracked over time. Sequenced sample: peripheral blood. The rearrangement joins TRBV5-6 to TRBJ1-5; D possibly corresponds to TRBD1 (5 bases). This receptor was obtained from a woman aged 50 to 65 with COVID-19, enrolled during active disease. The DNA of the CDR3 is TGTGCCAGCAGCTTGGGAGCAGGGAGGGACCAGCCCCAGCATTTT. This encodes CASSLGAGRDQPQHF. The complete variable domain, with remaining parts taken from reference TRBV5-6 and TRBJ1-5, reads DAGVTQSPTHLIKTRGQQVTLRCSPKSGHDTVSWYQQALGQGPQFIFQYYEEEERQRGNFPDRFSGHQFPNYSSELNVNALLLGDSALYLCASSLGAGRDQPQHFGDGTRLSIL.